This T cell receptor (beta chain) was recorded in a study of blood T cell repertoires in COVID-19 (dated by TCRdb to 2020 to 2022). At the level of the whole study: Samples from collaborators originated in the United States, Italy and Spain and spanned both the acute and convalescent phases of COVID-19. The material from the prospective study consisted of cDNA or gDNA derived from T cells, B-cell-depleted T cells, or PBMCs. Subjects who had been exposed to COVID-19, were actively infected with it, or had recovered from it provided the deeply sampled blood TCRbeta repertoires that made up the dataset. The repertoires were released in a freely available public database meant as a resource for research on the immune response to SARS-CoV-2. Samples came from the ongoing ImmuneRACE study (first 160 participants) plus 1,254 subjects from 6 global collaborators. The sample metadata nearly always contained a de-identified subject ID, COVID-19 status, age in years and sex. HLA class I and class II types, where available, came from metadata supplied by the sample provider rather than from assay-based typing. On the study overall, not on this receptor specifically: Clinical and demographic metadata were provided uncurated, with the amount varying by source and participant.

The CDR3 starts with the cysteine, ends with the phenylalanine, and has 16 residues. The only DNA kept is the CDR3, 48 bases in frame from the first base. CDR1 and CDR2 are drawn from the germline V gene: SGDLS, YYNGEE. Trimming accounts for 0 bases at V and 2 bases at J, while the number of junction bases matched to no gene is 6. TCRbeta CDR3 regions were amplified from genomic DNA by means of the immunoSEQ Assay, a bias-controlled multiplex PCR. The paper's processing steps were these. Within the assay, amplification of reference gene primers was used to estimate how many nucleated cells each sample contained. To quantify the absolute abundance of each unique TCRbeta CDR3 rearrangement, sequence reads were collapsed and filtered. For each sample, productive Simpson clonality was calculated by taking the square root of Simpson's diversity index across productive rearrangements. Imported from immuneACCESS, the table was reduced by TCRdb to in-frame sequences with V and J called. These copies leave out some clones; in studies compared against another copy, an unresolved V gene accounts for under half, and the cause of the remainder is not known. D and trimming were read from the DNA, whereas the V and J calls and clone size are those reported in that table. For this sample the table gives roughly 90,000 clones, of which about 80% were detected only once. Roughly 16% of the sample lies in the top ten.

The collaborating institutions used their own protocols to collect whole blood in K2EDTA tubes. Collaborator samples were shipped for TCRbeta analysis as frozen whole blood, isolated PBMCs, or DNA extracted from either sample type. This clone appeared once. The antigen it recognizes is unknown. One base away there is no much larger clone; base qualities are not given. Sample: peripheral blood. The chain uses TRBV9 and TRBJ2-3; 7 middle bases align to TRBD2. The TCR comes from a human donor in a cohort sampled during active COVID-19. CDR3 sequence: CASSVVGGKPTDTQYF. The bases are TGTGCCAGCAGCGTAGTGGGAGGGAAGCCCACAGATACGCAGTATTTT. The reference TRBV9 and TRBJ2-3 proteins fill in what lies around the CDR3, so the full variable domain reads DSGVTQTPKHLITATGQRVTLRCSPRSGDLSVYWYQQSLDQGLQFLIQYYNGEERAKGNILERFSAQQFPDLHSELNLSSLELGDSALYFCASSVVGGKPTDTQYFGPGTRLTVL.